These 6 T cell receptor beta chains originate from one sample sequenced in a study of graft-versus-host responses after intestinal transplantation. TCRdb keeps only in-frame clones here, not all; method: immunoSEQ multiplex PCR. The data hold about 26,000 clones, with roughly 82% observed a single time. For these receptors, no antigen is known. The sequenced sample was unstimulated CD4+ T cells sorted from spleen or lymph node cells, obtained before intestinal transplant. Receptor source: a human donor who received an intestinal transplant.

The CDR3 protein is CASSLHLTGGALDTQYF. DNA for the CDR3: TGCGCCAGCAGCTTGCACCTCACCGGGGGAGCTTTAGATACGCAGTATTTT. The genes are TRBV5-1 and TRBJ2-3, with TRBD2 as a possible D gene (6 bases). Germline loops: CDR1 SGHRS, CDR2 YFSETQ. The V end was cut by 1 base, the J end by 5 bases, with 20 bases between. The CDR3 extends over 17 amino acids.

The chain is built from TRBV4-2 and TRBJ2-3; 11 bases fit TRBD2. Trimming cost V 0 bases and J 4 bases; bases outside gene matches: 9. The CDR3 loop spans 18 amino acids. Germline-derived CDR1 and CDR2 are LGHNA and YNFKEQ. CDR3 sequence reads: CASSQEAVAGGRADTQYF. The CDR3 DNA sequence: TGTGCCAGCAGCCAAGAGGCGGTAGCGGGGGGGCGGGCAGATACGCAGTATTTT.

V usage is TRBV6-1 and J usage is TRBJ2-3, with 14 positions matching TRBD2. Germline V CDR1 and CDR2: MNHNS, SASEGT. V was clipped by 4 bases and J by 6 bases; unmatched bases: 9. The CDR3 has 17 residues. The CDR3 spells CASSARKTSGRGDTQYF. CDR3 nucleotides: TGTGCCAGCAGTGCCAGAAAGACTAGCGGGAGGGGGGATACGCAGTATTTT.

V usage is TRBV5-4 and J usage is TRBJ2-3, with 10 positions matching TRBD2. V lost 0 bases, J lost 5 bases, and 3 bases stayed unmatched. The CDR3 loop spans 15 amino acids. Germline V gene data show CDR1 as SGHNT and CDR2 as YYREEE (reference sequence). The CDR3 bases are TGTGCCAGCAGCTTGGAGCCTAGCGGGGGAGATACGCAGTATTTT. Encoded protein: CASSLEPSGGDTQYF.

There are a few counts of this clone. The V gene is TRBV10-2, the J gene TRBJ2-7; D may be TRBD1 or TRBD2 (5 bases each). V shed 8 bases and J shed 2 bases, with 19 bases lying between them. The CDR3 runs to 15 residues. The V gene's germline CDR1 is WSHSY and CDR2 SAAADI. CDR3 sequence: CASRDQHPLPYEQYF. The CDR3 bases are TGCGCCAGCCGGGACCAACATCCCCTCCCCTACGAGCAGTACTTC.

The chain recombines TRBV5-1 with TRBJ2-1, with D perhaps assigned TRBD1 or TRBD2 (5 bases each). Trimming removed 5 bases from V and 4 bases from J, with 10 bases in between. This CDR3 spans 13 amino acids. The germline gives CDR1 SGHRS, CDR2 YFSETQ. Here the CDR3 DNA reads TGCGCCAGCAGGCAGGGAGTATACAATGAGCAGTTCTTC. Protein: CASRQGVYNEQFF.